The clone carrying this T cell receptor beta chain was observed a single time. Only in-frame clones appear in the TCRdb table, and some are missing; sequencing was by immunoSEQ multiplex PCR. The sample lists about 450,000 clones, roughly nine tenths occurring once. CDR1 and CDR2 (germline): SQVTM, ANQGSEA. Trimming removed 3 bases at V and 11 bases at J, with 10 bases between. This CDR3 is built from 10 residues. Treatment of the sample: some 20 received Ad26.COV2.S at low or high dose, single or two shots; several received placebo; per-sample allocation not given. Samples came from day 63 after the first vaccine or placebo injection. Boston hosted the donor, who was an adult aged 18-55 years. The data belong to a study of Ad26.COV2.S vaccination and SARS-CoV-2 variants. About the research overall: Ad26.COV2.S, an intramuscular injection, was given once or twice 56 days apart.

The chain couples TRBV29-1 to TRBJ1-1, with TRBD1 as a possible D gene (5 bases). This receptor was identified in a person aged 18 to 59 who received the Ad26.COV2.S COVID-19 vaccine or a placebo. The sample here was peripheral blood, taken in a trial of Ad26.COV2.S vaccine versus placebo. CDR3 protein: CSVETVWAFF. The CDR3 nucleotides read TGCAGCGTTGAGACAGTTTGGGCTTTCTTT.